Listed here are 27 T cell receptor beta chains from one sample, sequenced in a study of beta chain features in type 1 diabetes. cDNA synthesis used the whole RNA isolate, giving expressed TCRB sequences. Here immunoSEQ multiplex PCR was the method, and the copy in TCRdb shows in-frame clones only, minus some. This sample has roughly 300,000 clones, with approximately 9.9% found just once. No antigen has been identified for these receptors. Study-wide results and limits: When Type 1 diabetes patients were examined, their TCRB CDR3s proved moderately but significantly shorter in all four CD4+ subsets.

Sequences were obtained from central memory CD4+ T cells from blood. The receptors shown here come from a young man with type 1 diabetes.

This clone was seen a handful of times. The J gene is TRBJ1-1, the V gene TRBV23-1; maybe TRBD1 (6 bases). TRBV23-1 is annotated as an ORF whose role is uncertain. The CDR3 has 18 residues. Between the trimmed V and J ends, which lost 2 bases and 11 bases, there was a span of 30 bases. In DNA, the CDR3 is TGCGCCAGCAGTCAAACCGACCTCGTACATTCAGGGGTCGTCGGGGCTTTCTTT. Translated, it gives CASSQTDLVHSGVVGAFF.

The V call is TRBV7-2, the J call TRBJ1-2, with D possibly TRBD1 on 5 matching bases. This CDR3 has 15 amino acids. V shed 4 bases and J shed 7 bases, with 19 bases lying between them. Germline lookup yields CDR1 SGHTA and CDR2 FQGNSA. CDR3 DNA: TGTGCCAGCAGCTCAGTGAGGGGAGGGGAAGTTGGCTACACCTTC. Amino acid sequence: CASSSVRGGEVGYTF.

This clone showed up just a few times. The chain uses TRBV30 and TRBJ2-5, with 10 bases matching TRBD2. The CDR3 sequence is 17 residues long. Losses at the gene ends were 6 bases for V and 4 bases for J; bases not matched to a gene: 17. Germline CDR1 is GTSNPN and CDR2 is SVGIG (reference sequence). DNA for the CDR3: TGTGCCTGCTCAACCTTCCCGACTGTAGCGGGGGGAGAGACCCAGTACTTC. It encodes CACSTFPTVAGGETQYF. The full variable domain, in which reference TRBV30 and TRBJ2-5 provide the parts outside the CDR3, is SQTIHQWPATLVQPVGSPLSLECTVEGTSNPNLYWYRQAAGRGLQLLFYSVGIGQISSEVPQNLSASRPQDRQFILSSKKLLLSDSGFYLCACSTFPTVAGGETQYFGPGTRLLVL.

In this sample, this clone turned up a few times. The chain has TRBV5-6 and TRBJ2-1; D might be TRBD2 (5 bases). Germline V gene data show CDR1 as SGHDT and CDR2 as YYEEEE. There are 14 residues in the CDR3. V lost 3 bases to trimming and J lost 9 bases, with 16 bases between them. Here the CDR3 DNA reads TGTGCCAGCAGCTCGGCCCAAAGGGAGAGTGAGCAGTTCTTC. Amino acid sequence: CASSSAQRESEQFF.

The V gene is TRBV7-2, the J gene TRBJ2-5; D uncertain. Germline CDR1 and CDR2: SGHTA and FQGNSA. Trimming took off 5 bases at V and 6 bases at J, with 10 bases between the two ends. This CDR3 comprises 12 residues. The CDR3 here is CASSPAGKTQYF. The CDR3 DNA sequence: TGTGCCAGCAGCCCGGCTGGGAAGACCCAGTACTTC. Variable domain in full (rest from reference TRBV7-2 and TRBJ2-5): GAGVSQSPSNKVTEKGKDVELRCDPISGHTALYWYRQSLGQGLEFLIYFQGNSAPDKSGLPSDRFSAERTGGSVSTLTIQRTQQEDSAVYLCASSPAGKTQYFGPGTRLLVL.

The table lists this clone with a few counts. One base away lies a much larger clone, so this may be a sequencing read error. The rearrangement links TRBV5-4 to TRBJ2-3, with unresolved D. This CDR3 is built from 14 residues. The V gene's germline CDR1 is SGHNT and CDR2 YYREEE (reference sequence). V was clipped by 0 bases and J by 0 bases, with 5 bases between them. CDR3 nucleotides: TGTGCCAGCAGCTTGGAACCTAGCACAGATACGCAGTATTTT. Amino acid sequence: CASSLEPSTDTQYF.

The V gene is TRBV2, the J gene TRBJ1-1, with unresolved D. Germline values: CDR1 SNHLY, CDR2 FYNNEI. The CDR3 consists of 15 residues. Trimming left V 5 bases short and J 0 bases short, with 13 bases between. The CDR3 region is CASSPRVQMNTEAFF. The DNA of the CDR3 is TGTGCCAGCAGTCCTCGGGTACAGATGAACACTGAAGCTTTCTTT.

This clone was counted many times. The chain carries TRBV27 and TRBJ1-1; 8 bases align to TRBD1. There are 16 residues in the CDR3. Germline assignment: CDR1 MNHEY and CDR2 SMNVEV (reference sequence). V dropped 1 base and J dropped 5; count of bases not matched to a gene: 9. Here the CDR3 DNA reads TGTGCCAGCAGTTTATATGGGACAGGCGGAGGGACTGAAGCTTTCTTT. Translating gives CASSLYGTGGGTEAFF.

This clone turned up a few times. The J gene is TRBJ1-2, the V gene TRBV4-3; no definite D call. CDR1 is LGHNA, CDR2 YSLEER, per germline. Trimming stripped 1 base from V and 4 bases from J, with 7 bases between. The CDR3 extends over 13 amino acids. CDR3 DNA sequence: TGCGCCAGCAGCCAAGTGGACGTCTATGGCTACACCTTC. Protein sequence: CASSQVDVYGYTF.

This clone was detected a few times. V is TRBV30 and J is TRBJ1-6; D is ambiguous. V shed 5 bases and J shed 7 bases, with 18 bases lying between them. The CDR3 is made up of 15 amino acids. CDR1 is GTSNPN and CDR2 is SVGIG in the germline V gene (reference sequence). In nucleotides, the CDR3 is TGTGCCTGGTCGCAGGCCCTTTTAGGGAATTCACCCCTCCACTTT. As protein: CAWSQALLGNSPLHF.

V gene TRBV28 combines with J gene TRBJ2-2; the D gene is possibly TRBD2 (6 bases). This CDR3 comprises 14 residues. Trimming stripped 6 bases from V and 3 bases from J, with 11 bases between. Germline V gives CDR1 MDHEN, CDR2 SYDVKM. CDR3 region: CASRSSGDTGELFF. The CDR3 DNA reads TGTGCCAGCAGAAGCTCGGGGGACACCGGGGAGCTGTTTTTT.

This clone was counted a few times. The gene calls are TRBV2 and TRBJ2-2; D is ambiguous. Germline V gene lookup returns CDR1 SNHLY and CDR2 FYNNEI. V was clipped by 6 bases and J by 2 bases, with 7 bases between them. This CDR3 region has 13 residues. CDR3 protein: CASRETNTGELFF. CDR3 DNA sequence: TGTGCCAGCAGAGAGACAAACACCGGGGAGCTGTTTTTT.

This clone was detected only a few times. Here the CDR3 DNA reads TGTGCCAGCAGCTTATCGTGGGGGGGGAGCACAGATACGCAGTATTTT. Its protein product is CASSLSWGGSTDTQYF. This rearrangement joins TRBV7-2 to TRBJ2-3, with 7 bases aligning to TRBD2. This CDR3 spans 16 amino acids. Losses at the gene ends were 2 bases for V and 0 bases for J; bases not matched to a gene: 5. CDR1 and CDR2 (germline): SGHTA, FQGNSA.

CDR3 loop: CASRLQGGSNQPQHF. In nucleotides, the CDR3 is TGTGCCAGTAGGCTACAGGGAGGAAGCAATCAGCCCCAGCATTTT. This chain links TRBV19 with TRBJ1-5, with D possibly TRBD1 on 6 matching bases. Between the trimmed V and J ends, which lost 6 bases and 1 base, there was a span of 13 bases. The CDR3 loop spans 15 amino acids. CDR1 and CDR2 (germline): LNHDA, SQIVND (reference sequence).

This clone was observed many times. V gene TRBV9 combines with J gene TRBJ1-2; tentative D call: TRBD1 (5 bases). Germline CDR1 and CDR2: SGDLS and YYNGEE. The V end was cut by 2 bases, the J end by 13 bases, with 21 bases between. This CDR3 has 14 residues. The CDR3 sequence is CASSVKPGRQGTTF. CDR3 nucleotides: TGTGCCAGCAGCGTCAAGCCCGGTCGCCAGGGCACCACCTTC.

In this sample, this clone turned up a few times. The gene calls are TRBV5-1 and TRBJ2-2, with 7 bases fitting TRBD1. The V and J ends lost 4 bases and 4 bases, in that order; junction bases with no gene match: 1. Germline CDR1 SGHRS, CDR2 YFSETQ. CDR3 length: 13 residues. The CDR3 DNA sequence: TGCGCCAGCAGCCCAGGGGGCACCGGGGAGCTGTTTTTT. The encoded protein is CASSPGGTGELFF. Variable domain in full (rest from reference TRBV5-1 and TRBJ2-2): KAGVTQTPRYLIKTRGQQVTLSCSPISGHRSVSWYQQTPGQGLQFLFEYFSETQRNKGNFPGRFSGRQFSNSRSEMNVSTLELGDSALYLCASSPGGTGELFFGEGSRLTVL.

This clone was found a few times. V gene TRBV28 combines with J gene TRBJ1-5, with D possibly matching TRBD1 (5 bases). Germline assignment: CDR1 MDHEN and CDR2 SYDVKM. This CDR3 comprises 14 residues. V gave up 5 bases and J gave up 6 bases, with 14 bases separating them. DNA of the CDR3: TGTGCCAGCAGTCCCTCCAGGGACGGTCAGCCCCAGCATTTT. Translating it yields CASSPSRDGQPQHF.

The chain joins TRBV29-1 to TRBJ2-1; D might be TRBD2 (5 bases). The germline V gene has CDR1 SQVTM and CDR2 ANQGSEA. The CDR3 sequence is 9 residues long. V lost 7 bases to trimming and J lost 8 bases, with 6 bases between them. The CDR3 DNA sequence: TGCAGCGGGGGAGATGAGCAGTTCTTC. It yields the protein CSGGDEQFF.

A few counts support this clone. The rearrangement joins TRBV6-6 to TRBJ1-2, with 9 bases aligning to TRBD1. The germline gives CDR1 MNHNY, CDR2 SVGAGI (reference sequence). V shed 0 bases and J 5 bases; nucleotides not matched to a gene: 4. The CDR3 covers 15 residues. The CDR3 loop reads CASSYSGTGPYGYTF. CDR3 DNA: TGTGCCAGCAGTTACTCGGGGACAGGGCCTTATGGCTACACCTTC.

The chain couples TRBV7-2 to TRBJ2-7; no reliable D call. Germline assignment: CDR1 SGHTA and CDR2 FQGNSA. The CDR3 spans 13 residues. The ends were cut back, 3 bases at V and 4 bases at J, with 10 bases in the middle. CDR3 nucleotide sequence: TGTGCCAGCAGCTTGGTCCGTATATACGAGCAGTACTTC. Its protein product is CASSLVRIYEQYF.

Worth noting for this clone: Other DNA sequences in this sample translate to the same CDR3. The CDR3 DNA is TGTGCCAGCTCACCACCAGGGGGTTCCAATCAGCCCCAGCATTTT. This gives the protein CASSPPGGSNQPQHF. J is TRBJ1-5 and V is TRBV18; possibly TRBD1 for D (6 bases). Germline V gene lookup returns CDR1 KGHSH and CDR2 LQKENI. This CDR3 contains 15 residues. With 0 bases removed from V and 3 bases from J, the gap between germline ends came to 9 bases. The full variable domain, in which reference TRBV18 and TRBJ1-5 provide the parts outside the CDR3, is NAGVMQNPRHLVRRRGQEARLRCSPMKGHSHVYWYRQLPEEGLKFMVYLQKENIIDESGMPKERFSAEFPKEGPSILRIQQVVRGDSAAYFCASSPPGGSNQPQHFGDGTRLSIL.

The CDR3 DNA sequence: TGTGCCACCAGCAGCCCCCGGACGGGGGGCCCTAACTATGGCTACACCTTC. Amino acids: CATSSPRTGGPNYGYTF. This sequence joins TRBV15 and TRBJ1-2; weak D call: TRBD1 (6 bases). The germline CDR1 and CDR2 sequences are LNHNV and YYDKDF (reference sequence). The CDR3 length is 17 residues. The ends were cut back, 3 bases at V and 0 bases at J, with 17 bases in the middle.

The V and J genes are TRBV21-1 and TRBJ2-2; TRBD2 reflects the table's D call only, with no check against the DNA. TRBV21-1 is a pseudogene segment. The CDR3 sequence is 13 residues long. The CDR3 coding sequence is TGTGCCAGCAGCAAACCTAGGACCGGGGAGCTGTTTTTT. Its translation is CASSKPRTGELFF.

The chain links TRBV7-8 to TRBJ2-2; tentative D call: TRBD2 (5 bases). The germline gives CDR1 SGHVS, CDR2 FQNEAQ. Trimming cost V 0 bases and J 0 bases, with 8 bases left between them. CDR3 size: 16 residues. CDR3 nucleotides: TGTGCCAGCAGCTTAGCGAGGGTAGCGAACACCGGGGAGCTGTTTTTT. Encoded protein: CASSLARVANTGELFF. Filled out from reference TRBV7-8 and TRBJ2-2, the complete variable domain reads GAGVSQSPRYKVAKRGQDVALRCDPISGHVSLFWYQQALGQGPEFLTYFQNEAQLDKSGLPSDRFFAERPEGSVSTLKIQRTQQEDSAVYLCASSLARVANTGELFFGEGSRLTVL.

The chain links TRBV28 to TRBJ2-2; no clear D. The CDR3 covers 13 residues. V was clipped by 6 bases and J by 6 bases, with 11 bases between them. CDR1 MDHEN and CDR2 SYDVKM come from the germline V gene. CDR3 sequence (DNA): TGTGCCAGCAGATGGACCGGGTCCGGGGAGCTGTTTTTT. Amino acid sequence: CASRWTGSGELFF.

This clone turned up a few times. This sample also contains other DNA sequences that code for the same CDR3. This chain connects TRBV7-2 to TRBJ2-3; D call uncertain. Looked up from germline, CDR1 is SGHTA and CDR2 is FQGNSA. V was cut by 2 bases and J by 2 bases, with 8 bases left in between. This CDR3 comprises 14 residues. The CDR3 region is CASSLTGTTDTQYF. Written as DNA, the CDR3 is TGTGCCAGCAGCTTAACGGGTACCACAGATACGCAGTATTTT.

A few counts support this clone. The chain links TRBV7-2 to TRBJ2-2; D is perhaps TRBD2 (6 bases). The CDR3 sequence is 16 residues long. The germline V gene has CDR1 SGHTA and CDR2 FQGNSA. Trimming left V 5 bases short and J 6 bases short, with 19 bases between. The CDR3 DNA reads as TGTGCCAGCAGCGCCCAGACTAGTGGAAACTCCGGGGAGCTGTTTTTT. Its translation is CASSAQTSGNSGELFF.